This T cell receptor (beta chain) was recorded in a study of Ad26.COV2.S vaccination and SARS-CoV-2 variants. Study in general: Donor was in the COV1001 Ad26.COV2.S trial arm. Donor got 5x10^10 or 1x10^11 viral particles of Ad26.COV2.S.

Germline V lookup: CDR1 LNHDA, CDR2 SQIVND (reference sequence). The CDR3 sequence is 15 residues long. V trimming: 7 bases; J trimming: 4 bases; junction bases outside the gene matches: 9. The assay was immunoSEQ multiplex PCR, and TCRdb's table has in-frame clones only and misses some. Of roughly 700,000 clones listed, about 89% were seen once; the top ten hold approximately 1.5%. The sample's treatment: around 19 received Ad26.COV2.S at low or high dose, single or two shots; several received placebo; per-sample allocation not given. Following the first vaccine or placebo injection, samples were taken on day 63. The shot given was an Ad26 vector that makes Wuhan-strain SARS-CoV-2 spike.

This clonotype was sampled from a person between 18 and 65 years old who received the Ad26.COV2.S COVID-19 vaccine or a placebo. The chain couples TRBV19 to TRBJ1-5; 8 bases are shared with TRBD1. Sequences were derived from peripheral blood, sampled in a trial of Ad26.COV2.S vaccine versus placebo. The DNA for the CDR3 is TGTGCCAGTACCGGGACAGGAGCCTTTAATCAGCCCCAGCATTTT. It encodes CASTGTGAFNQPQHF.